Listed here are 4 T cell receptor beta chains from one sample, sequenced in a study of T cell responses to AZD1222 COVID-19 vaccine. The assay was immunoSEQ multiplex PCR, and TCRdb's table has in-frame clones only and misses some. Of about 200,000 clones in the sample, around 93% were seen once. Specimen: peripheral blood, collected on day 0 of MenACWY control vaccination. The receptors come from an adult in good health.

The V and J genes are TRBV3-1 (or the pseudogene TRBV3-2) and TRBJ1-6; 8 positions agree with TRBD1. Unmatched junction bases numbered 4, after V lost 3 bases and J lost 3 bases. CDR1 and CDR2 (germline): LGHDT, YNNKEL (reference sequence). This CDR3 has 16 amino acids. CDR3 nucleotide sequence: TGTGCCAGCAGCCAGGCCGGGACAGGCTATAATTCACCCCTCCACTTT. It specifies CASSQAGTGYNSPLHF.

This clone was detected once. V is TRBV24-1 and J is TRBJ2-7, with TRBD2 as a possible D gene (5 bases). In germline, CDR1 is KGHDR, CDR2 SFDVKD. The length of the CDR3 is 15 residues. The V end lost 3 bases, the J end lost 0 bases, and 11 bases lay between the germline ends. CDR3 in DNA: TGTGCCACCAGTGATCCCTCCCGGGACTCCTACGAGCAGTACTTC. Its translation: CATSDPSRDSYEQYF.

The V call is TRBV6-2 or TRBV6-3, the J call TRBJ1-1; D is undetermined. Germline lookup yields CDR1 MNHEY and CDR2 SVGEGT. The ends were cut back, 1 base at V and 7 bases at J, with 4 bases in the middle. The CDR3 loop spans 11 amino acids. CDR3 amino acids: CASSYLGEAFF. CDR3 sequence (DNA): TGTGCCAGCAGTTACTTGGGTGAAGCTTTCTTT.

This clone came up once. The CDR3 region has the DNA TGCGCCAGCAGAGGGGACAGGGGTAATGAAAAACTGTTTTTT. It yields the protein CASRGDRGNEKLFF. The chain recombines TRBV5-1 with TRBJ1-4; 10 bases are shared with TRBD1. The CDR3 length is 14 residues. CDR1 and CDR2 from the germline V gene are SGHRS and YFSETQ. Trimming cost V 5 bases and J 4 bases; bases outside gene matches: 2.